Following are 15 T cell receptor beta chains from one sample sequenced in a study of kidney transplant recipient with SARS-CoV-2 infection. TCRdb re-called the reads through MiXCR, storing one row per CDR3 protein. Among 200,000 to 250,000 distinct CDR3 sequences listed, 25% to 35% were seen once. Material: a blood sample, obtained at baseline and between days 110 and 120 from a kidney transplant recipient. These receptors were collected from a young adult male patient who had COVID-19 and was a kidney transplant recipient. Some T cells may possibly be graft donor cells.

Of note for this clonotype: Germline is not matched at one junction end, which may reflect a read error. The gene calls are TRBV12-3 or TRBV12-4 and TRBJ1-1; D is uncertain. The CDR3 is 12 residues long. In DNA form, the CDR3 reads TGTACCAGCAGTCTTGGTGAGGCCGAAGCTTTCTTT. Translating it yields CTSSLGEAEAFF.

A remark on this clonotype: Relative to the germline gene, one junction end is altered; a read error may explain this. The chain carries TRBV3-1 and TRBJ1-2; no firm D call. CDR3 length: 17 amino acids. Germline assignment: CDR1 LGHDT and CDR2 YNNKEL (reference sequence). CDR3 coding DNA: TGTGTCAGCAGCAGTGGACTCACCCTTCGAAAGACCTATGGCTACACCTTC. It codes for CVSSSGLTLRKTYGYTF.

The chain carries TRBV12-5 and TRBJ1-2; D is perhaps TRBD1 (5 bases). Trimming pared 5 bases from V and 4 bases from J, leaving 23 bases between. This CDR3 is built from 17 residues. Germline CDR1 reads LGHNT; CDR2 reads FRNRAP. CDR3 residues: CASGAIDLQGKTYGYTF. DNA for the CDR3: TGTGCTAGTGGTGCTATAGATTTGCAGGGAAAGACCTATGGCTACACCTTC.

Comments on this clonotype: A much larger clone lies one base from this, so it may be a read error. The J gene is TRBJ2-2, the V gene TRBV4-1; possibly TRBD1 for D (6 bases). The CDR3 totals 16 residues. Germline V lookup: CDR1 MGHRA, CDR2 YSYEKL. The CDR3 DNA sequence: TGCGCCAGCGGCCAAGCCTGGGCCTTGACAGGCGGGGAGCTGTTTTTT. This translates into CASGQAWALTGGELFF.

The rearrangement uses TRBV30 and TRBJ2-3; 8 bases map to TRBD2. Trimming at V came to 1 base and at J to 1 base, leaving 13 bases not matched to a gene. The CDR3 sequence is 18 residues long. Germline assignment: CDR1 GTSNPN and CDR2 SVGIG (reference sequence). The CDR3 DNA reads as TGTGCCTGGAGTGGTGCCCAGGGAGAAGCGGGGGGCACAGATACGCAGTATTTT. Residues: CAWSGAQGEAGGTDTQYF.

This clonotype was seen at least ten times. J is TRBJ1-4 and V is TRBV7-2; 7 nucleotides match TRBD1. The length of the CDR3 is 15 residues. CDR1 and CDR2 (germline): SGHTA, FQGNSA. V lost 5 bases and J lost 2; bases outside the gene matches: 5. The CDR3, as DNA: TGTGCCAGCAGCCCACTCAGGGGGACTAATGAAAAACTGTTTTTT. It is translated as CASSPLRGTNEKLFF. The full variable domain, in which reference TRBV7-2 and TRBJ1-4 provide the parts outside the CDR3, is GAGVSQSPSNKVTEKGKDVELRCDPISGHTALYWYRQSLGQGLEFLIYFQGNSAPDKSGLPSDRFSAERTGGSVSTLTIQRTQQEDSAVYLCASSPLRGTNEKLFFGSGTQLSVL.

Only one count was recorded for this clonotype. A much more abundant neighbour one base away suggests this may be a read error. This rearrangement joins TRBV2 to TRBJ2-1; unclear D gene. CDR1 and CDR2 (germline): SNHLY, FYNNEI. Trimming took off 4 bases at V and 4 bases at J, with 11 bases between the two ends. The CDR3 spans 14 residues. The CDR3 nucleotides are TGTGCCAGCAGTGGATCGACCGGATACAATGAGCAGTTCTTC. It encodes CASSGSTGYNEQFF.

Concerning this clonotype itself: This could be a read error, since a much larger clone is one nucleotide away. The rearrangement uses TRBV19 and TRBJ1-5, with D hard to call. V was trimmed by 8 bases and J by 0 bases, leaving 11 bases between them. The CDR3 is 14 amino acids. Germline-derived CDR1 and CDR2 are LNHDA and SQIVND (reference sequence). The CDR3 DNA follows: TGTGCCAGTTGGCTAGGGTTTAGCAATCAGCCCCAGCATTTT. Translating gives CASWLGFSNQPQHF.

With regard to this clonotype: A much larger clone sits a single nucleotide away, making a read error possible. The rearrangement joins TRBV4-3 to TRBJ2-7, with a tentative D call TRBD2 (5 bases). The V gene lost 0 bases and the J gene lost 3 bases, with 12 bases spanning the gap. Per germline, CDR1 LGHNA and CDR2 YSLEER. This CDR3 region has 15 residues. The CDR3 bases are TGCGCCAGCAGCCAAGAACAACTAGGTCGCTACGAGCAGTACTTC. The encoded protein is CASSQEQLGRYEQYF.

With respect to this clonotype: This sequence may be a read error, since a much larger clone differs from it by one base. Without the conserved terminal phenylalanine or tryptophan, this CDR3 likely stems from a read error. In DNA, the CDR3 is TGTGCCATCAGTGAGTCGTCCGCAGGGAACAATGAGCAGTTCCTC. This codes for CAISESSAGNNEQFL. The chain has TRBV10-3 and TRBJ2-1; maybe TRBD1 (5 bases). The CDR3 covers 15 residues. The germline CDR1 and CDR2 sequences are ENHRY and SYGVKD. The V gene lost 0 bases and the J gene lost 5 bases, with 11 bases spanning the gap.

In DNA, the CDR3 is TGCAGTGCCCCGGGACTAGCGGACGCTACGCAGTATTTT. Translated: CSAPGLADATQYF. This chain uses TRBV20-1 with TRBJ2-3, with 11 bases identical to TRBD2. Trimming took 6 bases from V and 8 from J; bases not matched to a gene: 7. The CDR3 has 13 residues. Per the germline V gene, CDR1 is DFQATT and CDR2 is SNEGSKA (reference sequence).

About this clonotype: A much larger clone lies one base from this, so it may be a read error. The rearrangement uses TRBV16 and TRBJ1-1, with D possibly being TRBD1 (6 bases). With 4 bases removed from V and 6 bases from J, the gap between germline ends came to 12 bases. The CDR3 length is 13 residues. Germline-derived CDR1 and CDR2 are KGHSY and FQNENV. The CDR3 nucleotides are TGTGCCAGCAGCCCGGGAGGGGGGGCTGAAGCTTTCTTT. This gives the protein CASSPGGGAEAFF.

Comment on this clonotype: This may arise from a read error, as a much more abundant clone is one base away. The rearrangement uses TRBV3-1 and TRBJ2-5, with TRBD2 matching over 11 bases. The CDR3 consists of 19 residues. Germline values: CDR1 LGHDT, CDR2 YNNKEL (reference sequence). CDR3 in DNA: TGTGCCAGCAGCCCCTCCGGCGGGGTTGCTAGCGGGAGGATAGAGACCCAGTGCTTC. Translation gives CASSPSGGVASGRIETQCF.

This clonotype was counted only a few times. The gene calls are TRBV9 and TRBJ2-1, with 12 bases matching TRBD2. This CDR3 region has 19 residues. Germline assignment: CDR1 SGDLS and CDR2 YYNGEE. V trimming: 3 bases; J trimming: 1 base; junction bases outside the gene matches: 11. This chain's CDR3 is CASSEGLAGGRRSYNEQFF. For the CDR3, the DNA is TGTGCCAGCAGCGAGGGGCTAGCGGGAGGGCGGAGGTCCTACAATGAGCAGTTCTTC.

This clonotype was counted only a few times. This chain connects TRBV20-1 to TRBJ2-7; tentative D call: TRBD1 (5 bases). Germline CDR1 and CDR2: DFQATT and SNEGSKA (reference sequence). Trimming took 5 bases from V and 0 from J, leaving 8 bases between them. The CDR3 runs 12 residues. CDR3 in DNA: TGCAGTGCTCAGGGCCACTCCTACGAGCAGTACTTC. Residues: CSAQGHSYEQYF.